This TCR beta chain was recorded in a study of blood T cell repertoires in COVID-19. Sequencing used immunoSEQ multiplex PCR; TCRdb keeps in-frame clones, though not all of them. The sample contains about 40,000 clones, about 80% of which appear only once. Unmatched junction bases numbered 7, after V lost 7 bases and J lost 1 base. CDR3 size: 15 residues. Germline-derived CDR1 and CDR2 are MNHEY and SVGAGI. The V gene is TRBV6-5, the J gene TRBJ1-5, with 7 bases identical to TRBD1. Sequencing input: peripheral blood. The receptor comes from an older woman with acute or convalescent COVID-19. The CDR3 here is CASNPTGYSNQPQHF. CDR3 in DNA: TGTGCCAGCAATCCGACAGGGTACAGCAATCAGCCCCAGCATTTT.